The TCR beta chain under discussion was sequenced for a study of blood T cell repertoires in COVID-19. Overall study context: T cells, B-cell-depleted T cells, or PBMCs supplied cDNA or gDNA.

The CDR3 runs 18 residues. With V trimmed by 4 bases and J by 4 bases, 14 bases remained unmatched. From germline, CDR1 is LGHDT and CDR2 YNNKEL (reference sequence). Source study methods: Reference gene primers were amplified, and this amplification served to estimate nucleated cell counts. Assay used: immunoSEQ multiplex PCR; TCRdb lists only in-frame clones, some missing. D and trimming come from the DNA, and the V and J calls and clone size come from that table. Of roughly 250,000 clones listed, around 90% are singletons. This clonotype was sampled from a woman aged 40 to 50 with acute or convalescent COVID-19. The V and J genes are TRBV3-1 (or the pseudogene TRBV3-2) and TRBJ2-3; 10 positions agree with TRBD2. Sequencing was carried out using peripheral blood. This CDR3 is CASSPYGGLAGDSDTQYF. The CDR3 bases are TGTGCCAGCAGCCCCTATGGTGGTCTAGCGGGAGATTCAGATACGCAGTATTTT.